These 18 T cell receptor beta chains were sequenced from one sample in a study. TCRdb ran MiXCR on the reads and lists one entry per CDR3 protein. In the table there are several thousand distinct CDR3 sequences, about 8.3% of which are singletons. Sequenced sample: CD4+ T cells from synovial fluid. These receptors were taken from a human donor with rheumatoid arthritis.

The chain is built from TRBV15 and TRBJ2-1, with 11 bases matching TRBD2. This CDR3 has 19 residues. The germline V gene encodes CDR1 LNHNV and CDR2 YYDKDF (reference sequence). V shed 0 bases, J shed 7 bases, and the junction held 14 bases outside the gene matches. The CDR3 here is CATSRDTVIAGGPKNEQFF. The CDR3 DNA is TGTGCCACCAGCAGAGATACGGTAATAGCGGGAGGGCCTAAGAATGAGCAGTTCTTC. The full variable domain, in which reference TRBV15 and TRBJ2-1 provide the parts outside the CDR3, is DAMVIQNPRYQVTQFGKPVTLSCSQTLNHNVMYWYQQKSSQAPKLLFHYYDKDFNNEADTPDNFQSRRPNTSFCFLDIRSPGLGDTAMYLCATSRDTVIAGGPKNEQFFGPGTRLTVL.

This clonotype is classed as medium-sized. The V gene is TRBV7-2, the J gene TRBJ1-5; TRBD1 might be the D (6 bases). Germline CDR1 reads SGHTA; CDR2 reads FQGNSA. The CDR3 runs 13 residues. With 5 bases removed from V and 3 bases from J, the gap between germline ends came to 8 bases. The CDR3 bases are TGTGCCAGCAGCCGACAGGCCAATCAGCCCCAGCATTTT. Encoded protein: CASSRQANQPQHF.

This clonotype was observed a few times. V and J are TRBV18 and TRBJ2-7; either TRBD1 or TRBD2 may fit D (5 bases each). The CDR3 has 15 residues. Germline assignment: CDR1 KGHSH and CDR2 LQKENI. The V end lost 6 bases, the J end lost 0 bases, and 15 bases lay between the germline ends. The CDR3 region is CASSPTGTDSYEQYF. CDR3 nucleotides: TGTGCCAGCTCGCCGACCGGGACGGACTCCTACGAGCAGTACTTC.

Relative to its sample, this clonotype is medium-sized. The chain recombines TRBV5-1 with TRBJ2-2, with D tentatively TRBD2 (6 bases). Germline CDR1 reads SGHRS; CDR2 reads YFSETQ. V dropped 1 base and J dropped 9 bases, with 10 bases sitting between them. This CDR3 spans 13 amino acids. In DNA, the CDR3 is TGCGCCAGCAGCTTGCGGGGGACCAGGGAGCTGTTTTTT. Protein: CASSLRGTRELFF. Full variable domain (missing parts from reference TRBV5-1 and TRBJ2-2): KAGVTQTPRYLIKTRGQQVTLSCSPISGHRSVSWYQQTPGQGLQFLFEYFSETQRNKGNFPGRFSGRQFSNSRSEMNVSTLELGDSALYLCASSLRGTRELFFGEGSRLTVL.

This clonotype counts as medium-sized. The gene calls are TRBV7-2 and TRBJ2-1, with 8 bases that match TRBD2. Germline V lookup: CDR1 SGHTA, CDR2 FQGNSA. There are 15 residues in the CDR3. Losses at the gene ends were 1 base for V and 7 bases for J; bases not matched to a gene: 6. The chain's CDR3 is CASSLVWLAGNEQFF. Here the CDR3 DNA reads TGTGCCAGCAGCTTAGTTTGGCTAGCGGGTAATGAGCAGTTCTTC.

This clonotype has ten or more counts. The CDR3 coding sequence is TGTGCCAGTATGGTGAGCGGGACAGATACGCAGTATTTT. Residues: CASMVSGTDTQYF. The chain joins TRBV19 to TRBJ2-3, with D perhaps matching TRBD2 (6 bases). The V gene's germline CDR1 is LNHDA and CDR2 SQIVND (reference sequence). CDR3 size: 13 residues. Trimming stripped 7 bases from V and 3 bases from J, with 11 bases between.

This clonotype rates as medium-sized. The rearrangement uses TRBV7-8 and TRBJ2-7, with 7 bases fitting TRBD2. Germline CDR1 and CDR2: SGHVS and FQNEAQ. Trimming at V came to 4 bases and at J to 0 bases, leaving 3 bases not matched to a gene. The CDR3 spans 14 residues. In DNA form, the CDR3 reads TGTGCCAGCAGCTCGCGCGGGAGCTCCTACGAGCAGTACTTC. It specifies CASSSRGSSYEQYF.

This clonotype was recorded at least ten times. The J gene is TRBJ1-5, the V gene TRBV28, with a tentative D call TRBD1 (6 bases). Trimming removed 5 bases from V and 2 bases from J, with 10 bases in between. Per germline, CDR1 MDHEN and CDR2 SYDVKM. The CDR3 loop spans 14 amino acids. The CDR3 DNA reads TGTGCCAGCAGTGGGGCAGGGGGCAATCAGCCCCAGCATTTT. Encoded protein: CASSGAGGNQPQHF.

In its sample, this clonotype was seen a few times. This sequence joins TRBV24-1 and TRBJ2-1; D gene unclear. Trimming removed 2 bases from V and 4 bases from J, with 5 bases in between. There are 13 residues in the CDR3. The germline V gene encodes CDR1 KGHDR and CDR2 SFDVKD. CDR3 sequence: CATSDSRYNEQFF. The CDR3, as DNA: TGTGCCACCAGTGATTCCCGTTACAATGAGCAGTTCTTC.

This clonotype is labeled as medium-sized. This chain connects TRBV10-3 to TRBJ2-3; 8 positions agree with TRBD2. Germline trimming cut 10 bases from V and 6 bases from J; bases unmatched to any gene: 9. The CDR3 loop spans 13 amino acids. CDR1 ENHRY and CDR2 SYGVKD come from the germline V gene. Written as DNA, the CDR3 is TGTGCCACTACAGCGGGAGTCGGCGATACGCAGTATTTT. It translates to CATTAGVGDTQYF.

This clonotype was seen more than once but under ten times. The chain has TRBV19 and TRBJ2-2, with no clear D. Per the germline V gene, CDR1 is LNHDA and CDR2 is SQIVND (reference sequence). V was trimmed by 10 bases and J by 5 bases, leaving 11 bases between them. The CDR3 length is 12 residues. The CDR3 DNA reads TGTGCCACCTTCCGACGAACCGGGGAGCTGTTTTTT. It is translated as CATFRRTGELFF.

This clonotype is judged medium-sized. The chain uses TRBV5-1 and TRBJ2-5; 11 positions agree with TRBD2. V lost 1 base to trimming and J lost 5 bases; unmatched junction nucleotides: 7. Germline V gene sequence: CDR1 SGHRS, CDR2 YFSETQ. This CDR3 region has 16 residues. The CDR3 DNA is TGCGCCAGCAGCTTGAGGCTAGCGGGAGGTGCCGAGACCCAGTACTTC. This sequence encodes CASSLRLAGGAETQYF.

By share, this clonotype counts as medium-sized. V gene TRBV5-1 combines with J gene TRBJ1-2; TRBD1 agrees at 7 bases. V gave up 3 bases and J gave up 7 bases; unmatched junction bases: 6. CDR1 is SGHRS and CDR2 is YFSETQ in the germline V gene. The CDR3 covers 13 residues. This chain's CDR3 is CASSSTGDRGYTF. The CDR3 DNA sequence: TGCGCCAGCAGCTCCACAGGGGATCGTGGCTACACCTTC.

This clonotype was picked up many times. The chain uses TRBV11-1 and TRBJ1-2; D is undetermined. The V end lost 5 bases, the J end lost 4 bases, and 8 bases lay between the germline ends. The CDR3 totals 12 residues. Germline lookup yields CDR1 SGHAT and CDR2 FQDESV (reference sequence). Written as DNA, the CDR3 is TGTGCCAGCAGCACCCCCCCCTATGGCTACACCTTC. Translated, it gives CASSTPPYGYTF. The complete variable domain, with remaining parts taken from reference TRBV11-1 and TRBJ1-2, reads EAEVAQSPRYKITEKSQAVAFWCDPISGHATLYWYRQILGQGPELLVQFQDESVVDDSQLPKDRFSAERLKGVDSTLKIQPAELGDSAMYLCASSTPPYGYTFGSGTRLTVV.

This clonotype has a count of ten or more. The CDR3 reads CSVEAGTGGETQYF. The CDR3 nucleotides are TGCAGCGTTGAAGCTGGGACAGGGGGAGAGACCCAGTACTTC. The chain couples TRBV29-1 to TRBJ2-5; 11 bases agree with TRBD1. V lost 1 base, J lost 4 bases, and 2 bases stayed unmatched. Per the germline V gene, CDR1 is SQVTM and CDR2 is ANQGSEA. The CDR3 contains 14 residues.

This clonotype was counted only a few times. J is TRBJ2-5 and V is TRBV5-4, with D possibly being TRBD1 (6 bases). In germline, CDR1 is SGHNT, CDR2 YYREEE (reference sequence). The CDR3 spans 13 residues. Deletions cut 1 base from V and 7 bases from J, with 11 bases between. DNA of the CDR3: TGTGCCAGCAGCTTGCCAGGGGTGGGGACCCAGTACTTC. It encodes CASSLPGVGTQYF.

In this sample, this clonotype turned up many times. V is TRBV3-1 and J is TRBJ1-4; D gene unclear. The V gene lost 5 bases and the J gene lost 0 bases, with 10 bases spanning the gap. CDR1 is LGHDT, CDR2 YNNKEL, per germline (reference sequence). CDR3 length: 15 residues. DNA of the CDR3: TGTGCCAGCAGCGATGGACCGGCAACTAATGAAAAACTGTTTTTT. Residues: CASSDGPATNEKLFF. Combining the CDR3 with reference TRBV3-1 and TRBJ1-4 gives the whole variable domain DTAVSQTPKYLVTQMGNDKSIKCEQNLGHDTMYWYKQDSKKFLKIMFSYNNKELIINETVPNRFSPKSPDKAHLNLHINSLELGDSAVYFCASSDGPATNEKLFFGSGTQLSVL.

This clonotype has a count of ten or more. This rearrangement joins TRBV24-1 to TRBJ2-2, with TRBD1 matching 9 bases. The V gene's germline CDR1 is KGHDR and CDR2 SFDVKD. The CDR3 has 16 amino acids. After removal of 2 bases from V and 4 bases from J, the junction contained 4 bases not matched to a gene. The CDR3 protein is CATSDSQGQGTGELFF. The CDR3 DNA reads TGTGCCACCAGTGATTCCCAGGGACAGGGCACCGGGGAGCTGTTTTTT.